This TCR beta chain derives from a study of tumor-infiltrating lymphocytes in primary liver carcinoma. Overall study results and limits: Relative to blood, tumors carried a significantly larger fraction of the repertoire in their top 250 clones (p = 0.039). Lower overlap was observed for tumor-adjacent and tumor-blood pairs relative to tumor region pairs.

Co-extracting RNA and DNA was done with about 18-33 mg of unsorted bulk tissue as input. Sampling of every tumor involved five separate regions. These included the tumor centre. The V end lost 11 bases, the J end lost 4 bases, and 17 bases lay between the germline ends. The V gene's germline CDR1 is MNHNS and CDR2 SASEGT. This CDR3 comprises 13 residues. This clonotype was recorded many times. The antigen remains undetermined. Synthesis of TCR beta cDNA was carried out from approximately 470 ng total RNA with a constant-region primer. Library construction for TCR beta comprised three nested multiplex PCR rounds performed with slightly modified ARM-PCR. For around 9 cycles apiece, the opening two PCR rounds ran with TRBV1-TRBV30 forward primers and a C-beta reverse primer. TCRdb re-called the multiplex PCR reads with MiXCR, one entry per CDR3 protein. The table includes some 100,000 distinct CDR3 sequences, around 71% detected once.

The TCR sequence derives from a woman aged 55-69 years with primary liver carcinoma and hepatitis B virus infection. The sequenced sample consisted of liver tumor tissue from sampling region 2. Subset here: tumor region T2, inferior pole. The chain couples TRBV6-1 to TRBJ1-2; D is ambiguous. The chain's CDR3 is CASTAGHSYGYTF. CDR3 nucleotide sequence: TGTGCCTCGACGGCGGGCCACAGCTATGGCTACACCTTC.